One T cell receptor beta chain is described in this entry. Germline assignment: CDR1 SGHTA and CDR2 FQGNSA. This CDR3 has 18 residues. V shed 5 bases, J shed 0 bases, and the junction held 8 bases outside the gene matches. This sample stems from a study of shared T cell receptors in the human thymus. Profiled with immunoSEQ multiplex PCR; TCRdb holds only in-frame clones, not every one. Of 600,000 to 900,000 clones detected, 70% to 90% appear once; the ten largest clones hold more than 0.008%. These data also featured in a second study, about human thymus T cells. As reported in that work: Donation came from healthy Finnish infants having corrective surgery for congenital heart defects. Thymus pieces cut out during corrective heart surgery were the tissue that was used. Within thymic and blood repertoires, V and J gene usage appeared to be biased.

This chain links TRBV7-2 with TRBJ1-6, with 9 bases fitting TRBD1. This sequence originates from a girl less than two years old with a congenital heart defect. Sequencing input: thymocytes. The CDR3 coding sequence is TGTGCCAGCAGCCAGGGACAGGGAACGAGCTCCTATAATTCACCCCTCCACTTT. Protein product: CASSQGQGTSSYNSPLHF.